This TCR beta chain originates from a study of chemoradiotherapy in HPV16-positive cancers. The wider study: Two HPV16-positive patients' cells yielded candidate HPV-specific clones and common motifs.

Trimming pared 4 bases from V and 6 bases from J, leaving 14 bases between. The V gene's germline CDR1 is SGDLS and CDR2 YYNGEE. The CDR3 totals 13 residues. Concerning this clone itself: Its antigen is not known.

Study results and limitations: During treatment, candidate HPV-specific clones and E7-related motifs expanded in tumor. For HPV16-positive patients, expanding HPV-responsive T cells associated with longer recurrence-free survival.

TCRdb's copy holds only in-frame clones and misses some; the assay was immunoSEQ multiplex PCR. The sample lists about 39,000 clones; around three quarters were seen once. Over chemoradiotherapy, repertoires were sampled more than once. The origin of this receptor is a human donor with HPV-associated anogenital cancer. This chain links TRBV9 with TRBJ2-7; D possibly uses TRBD1 or TRBD2 (5 bases each). This specimen consisted of blood, obtained from a patient who underwent chemoradiotherapy. CDR3 amino acids: CASSQTGTPEQYF. CDR3 coding DNA: TGTGCCAGCAGCCAAACCGGGACCCCCGAGCAGTACTTC. The whole variable domain, remainder taken from reference TRBV9 and TRBJ2-7, is DSGVTQTPKHLITATGQRVTLRCSPRSGDLSVYWYQQSLDQGLQFLIQYYNGEERAKGNILERFSAQQFPDLHSELNLSSLELGDSALYFCASSQTGTPEQYFGPGTRLTVT.